This TCR beta chain emerged from a study of cytomegalovirus exposure and HLA in healthy donors. V lost 0 bases and J lost 1; bases outside the gene matches: 3. The CDR3 consists of 16 residues. Germline V gene sequence: CDR1 MNHEY, CDR2 SMNVEV (reference sequence). Donors showed nominal health when sampled, although they likely had unrecorded immune exposures. The study's findings and limits: Generally TCR sequences proved uncommon, though certain public TCRs appeared in numerous donors. CMV serostatus was the sole immune exposure information available.

On this clone: Its antigen is unknown.

The PCR had 60 Vbeta and 13 Jbeta primers. The data were produced by immunoSEQ multiplex PCR, yet TCRdb's version contains in-frame clones alone and is incomplete. The table has over 200,000 clones, 82% seen once. V and J are TRBV27 and TRBJ1-5, with TRBD1 matching 7 bases. This receptor was taken from a man aged 40-50 years in good health and CMV-seropositive. Sample: PBMCs. The CDR3 DNA reads TGTGCCAGCAGTTTATCAGCGACAGGGAGCAATCAGCCCCAGCATTTT. It is translated as CASSLSATGSNQPQHF.